This T cell receptor (beta chain) was obtained from a study of T-cell memory formation after mild COVID-19. Broader study findings: Clonal second-wave expansions that peaked on day 37 had unconfirmed SARS-CoV-2 specificity. A subset of responding clones appeared in pre-infection memory, suggesting cross-reactive memory joined. Clones that got smaller from day 15 to 85 had even CD4/CD8, while clones growing later tipped toward CD4+. Among contracting clones, CD4+ were mainly CM/EM and CD8+ enriched in EMRA.

This clonotype was counted between two and nine times. Its target is not known. TCRdb reanalysed the 5' RACE reads using MiXCR and keeps one entry per CDR3 protein. Here the sample spans 120,000 or so distinct CDR3 sequences, over 15% being singletons. Trimming pared 6 bases from V and 0 bases from J, leaving 11 bases between. The CDR3 runs 14 residues. Germline CDR1 reads KGHSH; CDR2 reads LQKENI. Material for sequencing was PBMCs or a T cell subset sorted from them (not recorded which). The chain carries TRBV18 and TRBJ2-5; no reliable D call. The receptor was isolated from a man between 18 and 29 years old who had mild COVID-19 (a few samples of this study predate the infection). Cell type and time point are not known. The CDR3 is CASSSYGHQETQYF. CDR3 DNA: TGTGCCAGCTCGTCGTACGGTCACCAAGAGACCCAGTACTTC.